These 26 T cell receptor beta chains were sequenced from one sample in a study of T cell repertoires in cytomegalovirus infection. TCRdb reprocessed the reads with MiXCR, giving one entry per CDR3 protein. The table records about 680,000 distinct CDR3 sequences, approximately 25% of them present only once. The sequenced sample consisted of CD8+ T cells from PBMCs. The receptors derive from a human donor in good health (CMV status not recorded). Some clones in this sample may be carry-over from other donors' samples.

This sequence joins TRBV7-9 and TRBJ1-5, with a weak D call TRBD1 (6 bases). The CDR3 covers 14 residues. Germline V gene lookup returns CDR1 SEHNR and CDR2 FQNEAQ (reference sequence). The V gene lost 4 bases and the J gene lost 3 bases, with 10 bases spanning the gap. In DNA, the CDR3 is TGTGCCAGCAGCTCCCGGGACACCAATCAGCCCCAGCATTTT. The encoded protein is CASSSRDTNQPQHF.

This clonotype appeared many times. J is TRBJ2-1 and V is TRBV7-8, with 9 bases aligning to TRBD2. V shed 2 bases and J 6 bases; nucleotides not matched to a gene: 5. Germline V gives CDR1 SGHVS, CDR2 FQNEAQ. The CDR3 has 15 amino acids. CDR3: CASSLLGGGVNEQFF. The DNA for the CDR3 is TGTGCCAGCAGCTTATTAGGCGGGGGGGTCAATGAGCAGTTCTTC.

V is TRBV19 and J is TRBJ1-2; possibly TRBD1 for D (5 bases). With 8 bases removed from V and 2 bases from J, the gap between germline ends came to 12 bases. The germline CDR1 and CDR2 sequences are LNHDA and SQIVND (reference sequence). The length of the CDR3 is 13 residues. The CDR3 DNA reads TGTGCCAGTCTCCCGACAGAGAACTATGGCTACACCTTC. It is translated as CASLPTENYGYTF.

As for this clonotype: A single base separates this from a much larger clone, so it may be a read error. V gene TRBV7-6 combines with J gene TRBJ1-3; 8 bases fit TRBD1. CDR1 and CDR2 from the germline V gene are SGHVS and FNYEAQ. The CDR3 loop spans 15 amino acids. Written as DNA, the CDR3 is TGTGCCAGCAGCTCTCCACAGGGGGGAGGAAACATCATATATTTT. Amino acid sequence: CASSSPQGGGNIIYF.

This clonotype was detected ten times or more. V and J are TRBV14 and TRBJ1-2, with 7 bases identical to TRBD1. Germline V gene lookup returns CDR1 SGHDN and CDR2 FVKESK. This CDR3 comprises 15 residues. With V trimmed by 2 bases and J by 4 bases, 7 bases remained unmatched. Here the CDR3 reads CASSQISDRPYGYTF. Here the CDR3 DNA reads TGTGCCAGCAGCCAAATATCGGACAGGCCCTATGGCTACACCTTC.

The chain recombines TRBV7-8 with TRBJ2-2; 11 nucleotides match TRBD1. The V gene end was trimmed by 5 bases and the J gene end by 5 bases; junction bases not matched to a gene: 7. The CDR3 runs to 16 residues. The germline V gene encodes CDR1 SGHVS and CDR2 FQNEAQ. CDR3 sequence reads: CASSLGQGAGTGELFF. CDR3 in DNA: TGTGCCAGCAGCCTCGGACAGGGGGCGGGTACCGGGGAGCTGTTTTTT.

The sample holds many counts of this clonotype. The gene calls are TRBV6-2 or TRBV6-3 and TRBJ2-7, with unresolved D. Germline V CDR1 and CDR2: MNHEY, SVGEGT. V gave up 7 bases and J gave up 3 bases, with 16 bases separating them. CDR3 size: 14 residues. The CDR3 bases are TGTGCCAGCACGGCAAACAGTGCTTACTACGAGCAGTACGTC. Its protein product is CASTANSAYYEQYV.

This clonotype was counted between two and nine times. The V and J genes are TRBV2 and TRBJ2-1; D may match TRBD1 or TRBD2 (5 bases each). CDR1 SNHLY and CDR2 FYNNEI come from the germline V gene. CDR3 length: 15 amino acids. V lost 3 bases, J lost 11 bases, and 20 bases lay in between. The CDR3 here is CASSEGKGPPAQQFF. The DNA of the CDR3 is TGTGCCAGCAGTGAGGGGAAGGGACCGCCGGCCCAGCAGTTCTTC.

The CDR3: CASSYEGPYNEQFF. The DNA for the CDR3 is TGTGCCAGCAGTTACGAGGGACCCTACAATGAGCAGTTCTTC. V is TRBV6-2 or TRBV6-3 and J is TRBJ2-1, with D perhaps assigned TRBD1 or TRBD2 (5 bases each). Between the trimmed V and J ends, which lost 2 bases and 2 bases, there was a span of 7 bases. Germline values: CDR1 MNHEY, CDR2 SVGEGT. CDR3 length: 14 amino acids.

This clonotype has a single count. The rearrangement joins TRBV12-5 to TRBJ2-1; no reliable D call. The germline V gene encodes CDR1 LGHNT and CDR2 FRNRAP. The CDR3 loop spans 12 amino acids. Trimming removed 6 bases from V and 7 bases from J, with 10 bases in between. The CDR3 spells CASGDHRNEQFF. CDR3 sequence (DNA): TGTGCTAGTGGAGATCATAGGAATGAGCAGTTCTTC.

This clonotype was seen at least ten times. The rearrangement joins TRBV11-2 to TRBJ2-7; D perhaps matches TRBD1 (6 bases). With 6 bases removed from V and 2 bases from J, the gap between germline ends came to 11 bases. Germline lookup yields CDR1 SGHAT and CDR2 FQNNGV. The CDR3 has 13 amino acids. This chain's CDR3 is CASSYRAAYEQYF. CDR3 DNA: TGTGCCAGCAGTTACAGGGCCGCCTACGAGCAGTACTTC.

The CDR3 spells CASSDRMNYGYTF. CDR3 in DNA: TGCGCCAGCAGTGACAGGATGAACTATGGCTACACCTTC. The V gene is TRBV10-2, the J gene TRBJ1-2; no clear D gene. The CDR3 is 13 residues long. From germline, CDR1 is WSHSY and CDR2 SAAADI. V lost 3 bases and J 2 bases, leaving 7 bases between the germline ends.

This clonotype was picked up a small number of times. V and J are TRBV5-1 and TRBJ1-2; D call uncertain. Trimming removed 0 bases from V and 3 bases from J, with 3 bases in between. The CDR3 sequence is 12 residues long. Germline CDR1 is SGHRS and CDR2 is YFSETQ. In nucleotides, the CDR3 is TGCGCCAGCAGCTTGGACGACTATGGCTACACCTTC. Translation: CASSLDDYGYTF.

This clonotype has just a few counts. The chain joins TRBV6-1 to TRBJ2-1, with 10 bases aligning to TRBD2. Trimming took 10 bases from V and 4 from J; bases not matched to a gene: 7. Germline V CDR1 and CDR2: MNHNS, SASEGT. The CDR3 spans 14 residues. The CDR3 DNA is TGTGCCATTCCCCTAGCGGGAGATTACAATGAGCAGTTCTTC. Protein product: CAIPLAGDYNEQFF.

This chain links TRBV20-1 with TRBJ1-2; 8 bases agree with TRBD1. Germline assignment: CDR1 DFQATT and CDR2 SNEGSKA (reference sequence). The length of the CDR3 is 14 residues. Trimming took 0 bases from V and 6 from J; bases not matched to a gene: 6. The CDR3 loop reads CSARDVDRVNGYTF. CDR3 nucleotides: TGCAGTGCTAGAGATGTGGACAGGGTGAATGGCTACACCTTC.

This chain connects TRBV20-1 to TRBJ2-7, with D perhaps TRBD1 (5 bases). The germline V and J ends were trimmed by 4 bases and 3 bases, with 13 bases remaining between them. Germline assignment: CDR1 DFQATT and CDR2 SNEGSKA (reference sequence). This CDR3 region has 13 residues. The DNA of the CDR3 is TGCAGTGCTACTGCCTGGGGCCACTACGAGCAGTACTTC. This gives the protein CSATAWGHYEQYF.

This clonotype came up many times. This chain's CDR3 is CASSRRPVSNTEAFF. CDR3 DNA sequence: TGTGCCAGCAGCCGACGGCCAGTTAGTAACACTGAAGCTTTCTTT. The chain recombines TRBV7-6 with TRBJ1-1; unclear D gene. The germline V gene encodes CDR1 SGHVS and CDR2 FNYEAQ. V was clipped by 5 bases and J by 2 bases, with 15 bases between them. CDR3 length: 15 residues.

In its sample, this clonotype was seen once. V is TRBV20-1 and J is TRBJ1-4; 7 bases fit TRBD1. The CDR3 runs 13 residues. Trimming removed 5 bases from V and 8 bases from J; junction bases left unmatched: 8. Germline CDR1 and CDR2: DFQATT and SNEGSKA (reference sequence). The CDR3 bases are TGCAGTGCTCTAGACAGGGAAGTAGAAAAACTGTTTTTT. It yields the protein CSALDREVEKLFF.

The sample holds one count of this clonotype. This may be a read error: a much more frequent sequence differs by one nucleotide. The CDR3 protein is CVSNTINRGRAPGNTEAFF. The CDR3 DNA reads as TGTGTCAGCAATACTATAAACAGGGGCCGCGCCCCAGGGAACACTGAAGCTTTCTTT. The chain combines TRBV6-5 with TRBJ1-1; 7 bases are a match to TRBD1. CDR1 MNHEY and CDR2 SVGAGI come from the germline V gene. The CDR3 is 19 residues long.

V and J are TRBV20-1 and TRBJ1-5, with D hard to call. The germline CDR1 and CDR2 sequences are DFQATT and SNEGSKA (reference sequence). The CDR3 runs 15 residues. Trimming stripped 4 bases from V and 1 base from J, with 14 bases between. CDR3 region: CSANLPAMSNQPQHF. The CDR3 DNA follows: TGCAGTGCTAATCTCCCGGCAATGAGCAATCAGCCCCAGCATTTT.

The V call is TRBV20-1, the J call TRBJ1-2; D perhaps matches TRBD1 (5 bases). V lost 7 bases, J lost 6 bases, and 15 bases lay in between. The germline gives CDR1 DFQATT, CDR2 SNEGSKA (reference sequence). The CDR3 is 12 residues long. This CDR3 is CSGWGGGHGYTF. The CDR3 DNA sequence: TGCAGTGGGTGGGGCGGAGGCCATGGCTACACCTTC.

With regard to this clonotype: A clone one base away is much larger, so this may be a read error. This chain connects TRBV12-3 or TRBV12-4 to TRBJ2-1; the D gene is possibly TRBD1 (6 bases). Trimming took off 7 bases at V and 0 bases at J, with 13 bases between the two ends. The CDR3 consists of 15 residues. The CDR3 DNA follows: TGTGCCAGCAACCAAGACAGGTTCTCCTACAATGAGCAGTTCTTC. Translated: CASNQDRFSYNEQFF.

Ten or more counts support this clonotype. The J gene is TRBJ2-7, the V gene TRBV7-9, with 7 bases that match TRBD1. After removal of 5 bases from V and 5 bases from J, the junction contained 3 bases not matched to a gene. The CDR3 loop spans 12 amino acids. In germline, CDR1 is SEHNR, CDR2 FQNEAQ (reference sequence). CDR3 residues: CASSRQGNEQYF. The CDR3 DNA reads as TGTGCCAGCAGCCGACAGGGAAACGAGCAGTACTTC.

The table lists this clonotype with a few counts. This chain links TRBV7-9 with TRBJ1-1; 11 nucleotides line up with TRBD1. The V segment lost 4 bases and the J segment 7 bases; nucleotides outside the gene matches: 5. Germline V gene sequence: CDR1 SEHNR, CDR2 FQNEAQ (reference sequence). The CDR3 runs to 14 residues. CDR3 residues: CASSSGQGAVEAFF. DNA for the CDR3: TGTGCCAGCAGCTCCGGACAGGGGGCAGTTGAAGCTTTCTTT.

This clonotype was seen ten or more times. The rearrangement uses TRBV7-2 and TRBJ1-1; possibly TRBD1 for D (6 bases). Per the germline V gene, CDR1 is SGHTA and CDR2 is FQGNSA. Trimming pared 3 bases from V and 7 bases from J, leaving 12 bases between. This CDR3 spans 13 amino acids. CDR3 nucleotide sequence: TGTGCCAGCAGCTTTTCAGGGGTCGGTGAAGCTTTCTTT. This codes for CASSFSGVGEAFF.

The chain combines TRBV6-1 with TRBJ1-2; maybe TRBD1 (5 bases). The V gene lost 4 bases and the J gene lost 3 bases, with 9 bases spanning the gap. This CDR3 has 13 amino acids. Germline CDR1 is MNHNS and CDR2 is SASEGT. The CDR3 nucleotides are TGTGCCAGCAGTGGACAGCCTTACTATGGCTACACCTTC. This codes for CASSGQPYYGYTF.